These 9 T cell receptor beta chains were all obtained from the same sample, sequenced in a study of identifying expanded T cells in peripheral blood. Here immunoSEQ multiplex PCR was the method, and the copy in TCRdb shows in-frame clones only, minus some. Of approximately 85,000 clones listed, approximately 84% are singletons. Sequencing was carried out using blood. All receptors come from a person aged 18 to 75 in good health.

The rearrangement links TRBV29-1 to TRBJ2-1; D gene unclear. V shed 8 bases and J shed 6 bases, with 17 bases lying between them. Germline V CDR1 and CDR2: SQVTM, ANQGSEA. CDR3 size: 13 residues. CDR3 coding DNA: TGCAGCTTCGACTTTAACCGCCTCAATGAGCAGTTCTTC. It yields the protein CSFDFNRLNEQFF.

V and J are TRBV2 and TRBJ1-2, with D unresolved. CDR1 is SNHLY, CDR2 FYNNEI, per germline. V shed 3 bases and J shed 2 bases, with 7 bases lying between them. This CDR3 contains 13 residues. The CDR3 DNA is TGTGCCAGCAGTGAGTCCGGGAACTATGGCTACACCTTC. This codes for CASSESGNYGYTF.

This clone was observed once. The V and J genes are TRBV11-2 and TRBJ2-2; perhaps D is TRBD1 or TRBD2 (6 bases each). CDR3 length: 17 amino acids. Germline V gene sequence: CDR1 SGHAT, CDR2 FQNNGV. V gave up 1 base and J gave up 6 bases, with 18 bases separating them. As DNA, the CDR3 is TGTGCCAGCAGCTTAGGGGGGGCGCTTGGGTTTTCCGGGGAGCTGTTTTTT. Translated: CASSLGGALGFSGELFF.

This clone showed up just a few times. Other nucleotide sequences in the sample specify the same CDR3. The J gene is TRBJ1-1, the V gene TRBV28, with D possibly being TRBD1 (5 bases). Germline V CDR1 and CDR2: MDHEN, SYDVKM. The ends were cut back, 3 bases at V and 2 bases at J, with 10 bases in the middle. The CDR3 has 14 residues. Here the CDR3 reads CASSLEQENTEAFF. CDR3 bases: TGTGCCAGCAGTTTGGAACAGGAAAACACTGAAGCTTTCTTT.

V and J are TRBV4-2 and TRBJ1-4; D ambiguous. Per the germline V gene, CDR1 is LGHNA and CDR2 is YNFKEQ. The CDR3 consists of 16 residues. V was cut by 0 bases and J by 8 bases, with 16 bases left in between. This CDR3 reads CASSQELGRSGEKLFF. In DNA, the CDR3 is TGTGCCAGCAGCCAAGAACTCGGGAGGTCTGGGGAAAAACTGTTTTTT.

This sequence joins TRBV19 and TRBJ2-7, with 7 bases matching TRBD1. Germline values: CDR1 LNHDA, CDR2 SQIVND (reference sequence). V dropped 4 bases and J dropped 3; count of bases not matched to a gene: 12. The CDR3 runs 16 residues. The CDR3 reads CASSTSRQGRDYEQYF. Here the CDR3 DNA reads TGTGCCAGTAGTACCTCTAGACAGGGTAGGGACTACGAGCAGTACTTC.

The genes are TRBV6-5 and TRBJ2-7; 9 bases are a match to TRBD2. CDR1 is MNHEY, CDR2 SVGAGI, per germline. Losses at the gene ends were 7 bases for V and 4 bases for J; bases not matched to a gene: 11. This CDR3 comprises 15 residues. This CDR3 reads CASTPLAGPGYEQYF. The CDR3 coding sequence is TGTGCCAGCACACCTCTAGCGGGACCGGGATACGAGCAGTACTTC.

This sequence joins TRBV7-9 and TRBJ2-7; D ambiguous. Germline V gives CDR1 SEHNR, CDR2 FQNEAQ (reference sequence). CDR3 length: 13 residues. Trimming shortened V by 10 bases and J by 1 base, and 14 bases separated the two germline ends. The CDR3 nucleotides read TGTGCCAACGGCGTGATAGGGTCCTACGAGCAGTACTTC. Amino acids: CANGVIGSYEQYF.

J is TRBJ2-6 and V is TRBV28; D gene unclear. V lost 5 bases and J lost 4, with 6 bases in between. CDR3 length equals 13 residues. The germline gives CDR1 MDHEN, CDR2 SYDVKM. The CDR3 DNA follows: TGTGCCAGCAGTCTAGGGGGGGCCAACGTCCTGACTTTC. Amino acid sequence: CASSLGGANVLTF. Drawing the rest from reference TRBV28 and TRBJ2-6, the complete variable domain is DVKVTQSSRYLVKRTGEKVFLECVQDMDHENMFWYRQDPGLGLRLIYFSYDVKMKEKGDIPEGYSVSREKKERFSLILESASTNQTSMYLCASSLGGANVLTFGAGSRLTVL.